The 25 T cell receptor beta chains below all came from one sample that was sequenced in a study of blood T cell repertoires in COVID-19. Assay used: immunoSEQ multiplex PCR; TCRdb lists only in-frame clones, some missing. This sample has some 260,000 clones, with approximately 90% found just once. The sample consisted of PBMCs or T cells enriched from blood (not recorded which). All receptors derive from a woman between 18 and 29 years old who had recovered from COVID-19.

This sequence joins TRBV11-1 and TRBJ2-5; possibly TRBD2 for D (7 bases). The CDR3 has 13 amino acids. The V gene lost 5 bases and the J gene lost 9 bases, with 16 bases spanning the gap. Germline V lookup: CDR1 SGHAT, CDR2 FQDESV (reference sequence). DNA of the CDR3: TGTGCCAGCAGCGGGGGGGCGAACGGGGCCCAGTACTTC. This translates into CASSGGANGAQYF.

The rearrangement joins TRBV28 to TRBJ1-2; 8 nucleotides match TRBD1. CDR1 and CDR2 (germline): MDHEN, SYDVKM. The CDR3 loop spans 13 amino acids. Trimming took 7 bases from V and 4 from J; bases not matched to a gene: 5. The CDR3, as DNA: TGTGCCAGCACCCGGGACAGGATCTATGGCTACACCTTC. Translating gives CASTRDRIYGYTF.

The CDR3 DNA reads as TGCGCCAGCAGCCAAGACCCAGGGACAGCTCTTCATTCACCCCTCCACTTT. This gives the protein CASSQDPGTALHSPLHF. The V gene is TRBV4-3, the J gene TRBJ1-6; 7 bases fit TRBD1. CDR3 size: 17 residues. Germline-derived CDR1 and CDR2 are LGHNA and YSLEER. Trimming removed 0 bases from V and 8 bases from J; junction bases left unmatched: 10.

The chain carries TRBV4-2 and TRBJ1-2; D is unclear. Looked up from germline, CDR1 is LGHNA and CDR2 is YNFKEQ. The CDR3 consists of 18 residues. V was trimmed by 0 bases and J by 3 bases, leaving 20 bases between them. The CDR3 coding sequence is TGTGCCAGCAGCCAAGATTGGATCGCCCCCACTCGGGACTATGGCTACACCTTC. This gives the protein CASSQDWIAPTRDYGYTF.

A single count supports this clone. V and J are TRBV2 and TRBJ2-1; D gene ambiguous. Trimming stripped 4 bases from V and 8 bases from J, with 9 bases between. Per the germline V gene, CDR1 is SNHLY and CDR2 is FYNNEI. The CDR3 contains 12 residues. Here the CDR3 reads CASSAFSDEQFF. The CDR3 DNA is TGTGCCAGCAGTGCCTTCTCGGATGAGCAGTTCTTC.

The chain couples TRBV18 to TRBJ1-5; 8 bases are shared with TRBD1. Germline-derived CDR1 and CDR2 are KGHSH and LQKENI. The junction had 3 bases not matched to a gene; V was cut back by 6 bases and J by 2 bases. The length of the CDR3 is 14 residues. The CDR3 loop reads CASSAGQGNQPQHF. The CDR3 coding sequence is TGTGCCAGCTCTGCGGGACAGGGCAATCAGCCCCAGCATTTT.

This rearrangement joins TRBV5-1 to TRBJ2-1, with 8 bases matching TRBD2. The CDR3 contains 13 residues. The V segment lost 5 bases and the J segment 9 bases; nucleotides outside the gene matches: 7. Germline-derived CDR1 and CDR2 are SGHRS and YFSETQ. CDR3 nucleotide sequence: TGCGCCAGCAGGGAGCGGGAGTTGACTGAGCAGTTCTTC. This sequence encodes CASRERELTEQFF. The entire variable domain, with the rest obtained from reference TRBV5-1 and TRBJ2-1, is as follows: KAGVTQTPRYLIKTRGQQVTLSCSPISGHRSVSWYQQTPGQGLQFLFEYFSETQRNKGNFPGRFSGRQFSNSRSEMNVSTLELGDSALYLCASRERELTEQFFGPGTRLTVL.

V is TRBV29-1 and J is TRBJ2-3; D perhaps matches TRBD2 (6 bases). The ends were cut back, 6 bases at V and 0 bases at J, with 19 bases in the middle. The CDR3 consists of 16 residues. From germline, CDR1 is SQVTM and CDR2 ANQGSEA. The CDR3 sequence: CSVTTLRGTSTDTQYF. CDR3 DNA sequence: TGCAGCGTGACGACCCTCCGGGGGACCAGCACAGATACGCAGTATTTT.

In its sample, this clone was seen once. The DNA for the CDR3 is TGTGCCAGTAGTATTCGCGGGATTAGGGCAGATACGCAGTATTTT. This gives the protein CASSIRGIRADTQYF. This chain links TRBV19 with TRBJ2-3, with D tentatively TRBD2 (6 bases). The CDR3 sequence is 15 residues long. V was pared by 3 bases and J by 4 bases, with 14 bases between. Germline assignment: CDR1 LNHDA and CDR2 SQIVND (reference sequence).

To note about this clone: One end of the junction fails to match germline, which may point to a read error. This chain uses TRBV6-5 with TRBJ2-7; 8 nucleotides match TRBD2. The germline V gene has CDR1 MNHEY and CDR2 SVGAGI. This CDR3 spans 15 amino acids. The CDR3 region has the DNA TGTGCCAGCAGCTACCAAGCGGGGGCCTCCGACGAGCAGTACTTC. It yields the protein CASSYQAGASDEQYF.

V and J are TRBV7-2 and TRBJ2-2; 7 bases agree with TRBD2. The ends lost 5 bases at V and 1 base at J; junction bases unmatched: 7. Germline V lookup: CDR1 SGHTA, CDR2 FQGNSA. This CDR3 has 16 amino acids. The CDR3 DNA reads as TGTGCCAGCAGCCCCCGGACTAGGGAGAACACCGGGGAGCTGTTTTTT. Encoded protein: CASSPRTRENTGELFF.

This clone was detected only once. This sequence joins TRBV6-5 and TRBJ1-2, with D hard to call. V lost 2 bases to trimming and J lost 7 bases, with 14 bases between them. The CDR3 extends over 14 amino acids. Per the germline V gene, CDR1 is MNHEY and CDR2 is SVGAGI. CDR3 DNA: TGTGCCAGCAGTTACGCGGCCTTACGGGGTGGCTACACCTTC. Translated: CASSYAALRGGYTF.

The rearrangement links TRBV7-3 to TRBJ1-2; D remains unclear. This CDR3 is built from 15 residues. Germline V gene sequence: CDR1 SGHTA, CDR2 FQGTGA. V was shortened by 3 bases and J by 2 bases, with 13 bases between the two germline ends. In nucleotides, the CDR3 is TGTGCCAGCAGCTTCGGAGGGTTGGGCAACTATGGCTACACCTTC. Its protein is CASSFGGLGNYGYTF.

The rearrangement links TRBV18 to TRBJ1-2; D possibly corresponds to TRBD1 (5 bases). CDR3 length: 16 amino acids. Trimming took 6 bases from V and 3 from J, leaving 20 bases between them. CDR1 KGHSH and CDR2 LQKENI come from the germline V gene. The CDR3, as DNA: TGTGCCAGCTCCGCGGGGGGAAAAAATACGGACTATGGCTACACCTTC. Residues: CASSAGGKNTDYGYTF.

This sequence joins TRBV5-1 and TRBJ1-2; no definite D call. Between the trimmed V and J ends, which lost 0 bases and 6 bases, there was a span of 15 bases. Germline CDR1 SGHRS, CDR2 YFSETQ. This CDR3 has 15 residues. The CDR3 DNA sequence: TGCGCCAGCAGCTTGGCGGGGTCCGCCTCGGATGGCTACACCTTC. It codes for CASSLAGSASDGYTF.

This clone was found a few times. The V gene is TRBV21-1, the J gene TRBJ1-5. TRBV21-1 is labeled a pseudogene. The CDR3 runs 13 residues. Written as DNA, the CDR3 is TGTGCCAGCAATCGAGTGAGCAATCAGCCCCAGCATTTT. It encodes CASNRVSNQPQHF.

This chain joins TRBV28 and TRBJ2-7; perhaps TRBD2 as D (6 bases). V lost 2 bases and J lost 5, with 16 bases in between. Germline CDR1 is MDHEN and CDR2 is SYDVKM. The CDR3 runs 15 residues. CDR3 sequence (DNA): TGTGCCAGCAGTTTAAGGTGGGGAGGAAGTCACGAGCAGTACTTC. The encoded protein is CASSLRWGGSHEQYF. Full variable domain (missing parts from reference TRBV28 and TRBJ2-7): DVKVTQSSRYLVKRTGEKVFLECVQDMDHENMFWYRQDPGLGLRLIYFSYDVKMKEKGDIPEGYSVSREKKERFSLILESASTNQTSMYLCASSLRWGGSHEQYFGPGTRLTVT.

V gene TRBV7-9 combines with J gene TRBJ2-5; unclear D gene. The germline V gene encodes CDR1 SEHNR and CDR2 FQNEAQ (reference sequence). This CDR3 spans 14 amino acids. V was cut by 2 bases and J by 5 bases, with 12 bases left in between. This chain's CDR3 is CASSLLGSGETQYF. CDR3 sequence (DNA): TGTGCCAGCAGCTTACTAGGTAGTGGGGAGACCCAGTACTTC.

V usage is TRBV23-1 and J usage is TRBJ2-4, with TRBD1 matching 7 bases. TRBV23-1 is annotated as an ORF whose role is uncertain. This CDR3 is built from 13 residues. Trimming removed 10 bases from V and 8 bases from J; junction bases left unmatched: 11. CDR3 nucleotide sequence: TGCGCCATGACGGACAGGAAGAAGGACATTCAGTACTTC. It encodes CAMTDRKKDIQYF.

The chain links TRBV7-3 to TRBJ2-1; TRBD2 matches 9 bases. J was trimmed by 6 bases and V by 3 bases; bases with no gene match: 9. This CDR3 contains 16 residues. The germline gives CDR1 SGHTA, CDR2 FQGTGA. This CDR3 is CASSFDASGISNEQFF. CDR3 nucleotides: TGTGCCAGCAGCTTTGATGCTAGCGGGATTAGCAATGAGCAGTTCTTC.

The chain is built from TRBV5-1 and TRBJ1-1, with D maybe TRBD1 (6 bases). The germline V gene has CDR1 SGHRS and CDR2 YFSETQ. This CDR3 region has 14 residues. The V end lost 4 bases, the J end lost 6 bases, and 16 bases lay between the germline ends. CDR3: CASSLGGARAEAFF. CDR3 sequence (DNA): TGCGCCAGCAGCCTCGGGGGGGCTCGGGCTGAAGCTTTCTTT.

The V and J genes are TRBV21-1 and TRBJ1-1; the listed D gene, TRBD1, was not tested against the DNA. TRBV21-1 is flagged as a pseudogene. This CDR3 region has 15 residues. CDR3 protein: CASSPPGQLNTEAFF. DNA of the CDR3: TGTGCCAGCAGCCCCCCCGGACAGTTGAACACTGAAGCTTTCTTT.

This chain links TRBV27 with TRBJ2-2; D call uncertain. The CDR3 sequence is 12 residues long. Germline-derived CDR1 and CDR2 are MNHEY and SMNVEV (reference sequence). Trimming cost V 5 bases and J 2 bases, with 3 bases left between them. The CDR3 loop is CASSPNTGELFF. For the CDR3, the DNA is TGTGCCAGCAGTCCAAACACCGGGGAGCTGTTTTTT.

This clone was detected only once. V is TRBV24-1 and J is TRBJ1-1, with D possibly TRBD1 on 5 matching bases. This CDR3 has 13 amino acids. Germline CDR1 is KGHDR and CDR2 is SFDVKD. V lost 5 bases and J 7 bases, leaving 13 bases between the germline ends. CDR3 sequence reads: CATSAVWGGEAFF. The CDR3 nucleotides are TGTGCCACCAGTGCGGTCTGGGGGGGTGAAGCTTTCTTT.

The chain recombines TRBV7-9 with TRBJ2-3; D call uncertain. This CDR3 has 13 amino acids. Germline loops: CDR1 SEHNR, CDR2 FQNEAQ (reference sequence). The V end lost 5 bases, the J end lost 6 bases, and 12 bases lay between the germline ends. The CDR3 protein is CASSLYLMDTQYF. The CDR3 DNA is TGTGCCAGCAGCCTGTACTTGATGGATACGCAGTATTTT.